These 30 T cell receptor beta chains were sequenced from one sample in a study of blood T cells in healthy people across ages. The second PCR ran 7 to 11 cycles with a sample-barcoded 5' primer and J-beta primers. TCRdb re-called the 5' RACE reads with MiXCR, one entry per CDR3 protein. The sample has about 830,000 distinct CDR3 sequences, roughly 60% seen once. Sequencing used blood. The receptors here all came from a man aged 25 to 40 in good health.

Points on this clonotype: One end of the junction is discordant with germline, which a read error may explain. The chain employs TRBV2 and TRBJ1-5; no clear D gene. Germline V CDR1 and CDR2: SNHLY, FYNNEI. CDR3 size: 14 residues. In DNA, the CDR3 is TGTGCCTGCAGTGTTTGGGCTGACGATCAGCCCCAGCATTTT. Translated: CACSVWADDQPQHF.

The J gene is TRBJ2-3, the V gene TRBV20-1, with 7 bases aligning to TRBD1. V dropped 6 bases and J dropped 3; count of bases not matched to a gene: 6. Germline values: CDR1 DFQATT, CDR2 SNEGSKA (reference sequence). The CDR3 sequence is 13 residues long. The CDR3 bases are TGCAGTGCCTCGGGACAGACTACAGATACGCAGTATTTT. Protein product: CSASGQTTDTQYF.

Only a few counts were recorded for this clonotype. The gene calls are TRBV12-3 or TRBV12-4 and TRBJ1-2; D gene ambiguous. CDR3 length: 12 amino acids. Trimming left V 3 bases short and J 4 bases short, with 6 bases between. The CDR3 DNA reads as TGTGCCAGCAGTTTGCCGGTCTATGGCTACACCTTC. Its protein is CASSLPVYGYTF.

V usage is TRBV20-1 and J usage is TRBJ2-5; D is uncertain. From germline, CDR1 is DFQATT and CDR2 SNEGSKA (reference sequence). V was pared by 6 bases and J by 0 bases, with 14 bases between. This CDR3 has 14 amino acids. The CDR3 sequence is CSAEDTVDQETQYF. In DNA form, the CDR3 reads TGCAGTGCGGAAGATACAGTAGACCAAGAGACCCAGTACTTC.

The chain combines TRBV5-1 with TRBJ1-4; no clear D gene. CDR1 and CDR2 (germline): SGHRS, YFSETQ. Trimming pared 4 bases from V and 10 bases from J, leaving 14 bases between. This CDR3 has 13 residues. CDR3 region: CASSTGIFGKLFF. In DNA, the CDR3 is TGCGCCAGCAGCACCGGAATTTTTGGAAAACTGTTTTTT.

The rearrangement uses TRBV1 and TRBJ2-5. The DNA end lines up better with TRBJ2-7; the J call may be wrong. TRBV1 is a known pseudogene. The CDR3 length is 11 residues. CDR3 region: CTSSQNGEQYF. CDR3 in DNA: TGCACCAGCAGCCAAAACGGCGAGCAGTACTTC.

The J gene is TRBJ2-5, the V gene TRBV4-3; D gene unclear. CDR3 length: 16 amino acids. Germline CDR1 reads LGHNA; CDR2 reads YSLEER. Trimming cost V 0 bases and J 3 bases, with 14 bases left between them. In DNA, the CDR3 is TGCGCCAGCAGCCAAGATTCCCCGGCAGCCGAAGAGACCCAGTACTTC. This gives the protein CASSQDSPAAEETQYF.

The rearrangement uses TRBV10-3 and TRBJ2-7; 9 positions match TRBD2. CDR1 is ENHRY and CDR2 is SYGVKD in the germline V gene. V was pared by 10 bases and J by 6 bases, with 16 bases of the junction left unmatched. This CDR3 contains 15 residues. Here the CDR3 DNA reads TGTGCCACAACCGGAGCTGCGGGACTAGCAAGCGAGCAGTACTTC. Translated, it gives CATTGAAGLASEQYF.

V usage is TRBV20-1 and J usage is TRBJ2-1; perhaps TRBD1 as D (6 bases). The J call is uncertain, as TRBJ2-7 better fits the DNA end. The germline gives CDR1 DFQATT, CDR2 SNEGSKA (reference sequence). The CDR3 spans 12 residues. The CDR3 region has the DNA TGCAGTGTCACAGGGTTGGCCTACGAGCAGTACTTC. Translated: CSVTGLAYEQYF.

In its sample, this clonotype was seen a few times. The genes are TRBV7-2 and TRBJ2-5; TRBD2 matches at 8 bases. The germline V gene encodes CDR1 SGHTA and CDR2 FQGNSA. This CDR3 has 17 amino acids. Trimming took 1 base from V and 3 from J; bases not matched to a gene: 10. CDR3 DNA: TGTGCCAGCAGCTTAGACGGCGGGGGGCTTACTAAAGAGACCCAGTACTTC. Translating it yields CASSLDGGGLTKETQYF.

V and J are TRBV7-2 and TRBJ2-5, with no clear D. The last part of the DNA fits TRBJ2-7 better; the J call may be wrong. The CDR3 consists of 13 residues. CDR1 and CDR2 from the germline V gene are SGHTA and FQGNSA. CDR3 loop: CASSLRRDYEQYF. The CDR3 DNA sequence: TGTGCCAGCAGCTTAAGGAGAGACTACGAGCAGTACTTC.

The V gene is TRBV10-3, the J gene TRBJ1-1, with D uncertain. The CDR3 sequence is 12 residues long. Per the germline V gene, CDR1 is ENHRY and CDR2 is SYGVKD. With 8 bases removed from V and 2 bases from J, the gap between germline ends came to 9 bases. The chain's CDR3 is CAIGVDNTEAFF. The CDR3 coding sequence is TGTGCCATCGGCGTGGATAACACTGAAGCTTTCTTT.

The sample holds one count of this clonotype. The conserved final phenylalanine or tryptophan is absent from the CDR3, which likely points to a read error. V is TRBV4-1 and J is TRBJ1-1, with D hard to call. CDR3 length: 14 residues. Germline assignment: CDR1 MGHRA and CDR2 YSYEKL. Between the trimmed V and J ends, which lost 2 bases and 1 base, there was a span of 8 bases. For the CDR3, the DNA is TGCGCCAGCAGCCAAAGGTTATCGAACACTGAAGCTTTCTCT. Translation: CASSQRLSNTEAFS.

Many counts were recorded for this clonotype. The chain recombines TRBV6-6 with TRBJ2-7; D not resolved. Trimming pared 2 bases from V and 5 bases from J, leaving 16 bases between. The length of the CDR3 is 15 residues. Germline CDR1 MNHNY, CDR2 SVGAGI (reference sequence). The CDR3 protein is CASSYPPGQVNEQYF. In nucleotides, the CDR3 is TGTGCCAGCAGTTACCCGCCAGGCCAGGTGAACGAGCAGTACTTC.

J is TRBJ2-4 and V is TRBV20-1; 8 bases map to TRBD2. The J call may be wrong; the DNA end is better matched by TRBJ2-7. Germline-derived CDR1 and CDR2 are DFQATT and SNEGSKA (reference sequence). The CDR3 consists of 13 residues. In DNA form, the CDR3 reads TGCAGTGCTACGGGGGGGTTTAACTACGAGCAGTACTTC. This encodes CSATGGFNYEQYF.

The chain employs TRBV5-1 and TRBJ2-7; D unclear. The CDR3 covers 15 residues. V shed 1 base and J shed 5 bases, with 16 bases lying between them. CDR1 SGHRS and CDR2 YFSETQ come from the germline V gene. This CDR3 reads CASSLNDEAGDEQYF. The CDR3 bases are TGCGCCAGCAGCTTGAATGATGAGGCAGGAGACGAGCAGTACTTC. The full variable domain, in which reference TRBV5-1 and TRBJ2-7 provide the parts outside the CDR3, is KAGVTQTPRYLIKTRGQQVTLSCSPISGHRSVSWYQQTPGQGLQFLFEYFSETQRNKGNFPGRFSGRQFSNSRSEMNVSTLELGDSALYLCASSLNDEAGDEQYFGPGTRLTVT.

The chain employs TRBV5-4 and TRBJ2-1; D perhaps matches TRBD1 (6 bases). V shed 5 bases and J shed 5 bases, with 14 bases lying between them. Germline V lookup: CDR1 SGHNT, CDR2 YYREEE (reference sequence). CDR3 length: 14 residues. CDR3 amino acids: CASSTGLPNNEQFF. The CDR3 DNA follows: TGTGCCAGCAGTACAGGGCTACCCAACAATGAGCAGTTCTTC.

V is TRBV29-1 and J is TRBJ2-7; D unresolved. CDR3 length equals 14 residues. The germline V and J ends were trimmed by 5 bases and 7 bases, with 21 bases remaining between them. CDR1 SQVTM and CDR2 ANQGSEA come from the germline V gene. Written as DNA, the CDR3 is TGCAGCGTTCAACAACAAACCTTATACAATGAGCAGTACTTC. Protein product: CSVQQQTLYNEQYF.

V usage is TRBV6-1 and J usage is TRBJ2-5; possibly TRBD1 for D (5 bases). The V and J ends lost 7 bases and 1 base respectively, with 10 bases between them. Germline CDR1 is MNHNS and CDR2 is SASEGT. CDR3 length equals 13 residues. The CDR3 protein is CASTDRVQETQYF. The CDR3 coding sequence is TGTGCCAGCACCGACAGAGTCCAAGAGACCCAGTACTTC.

The genes are TRBV18 and TRBJ2-1; no clear D gene. The last part of the DNA fits TRBJ2-7 better; the J call may be wrong. The CDR3 sequence is 13 residues long. Germline loops: CDR1 KGHSH, CDR2 LQKENI. Written as DNA, the CDR3 is TGTGCCAGCTCACCGGGGTCCTACAATGAGCAGTACTTC. It yields the protein CASSPGSYNEQYF.

This clonotype turned up a few times. The gene calls are TRBV20-1 and TRBJ2-7, with D perhaps matching TRBD1 or TRBD2 (7 bases each). The length of the CDR3 is 15 residues. Germline V gives CDR1 DFQATT, CDR2 SNEGSKA (reference sequence). V shed 5 bases and J shed 0 bases, with 17 bases lying between them. CDR3 region: CSAQGGTAYSYEQYF. Here the CDR3 DNA reads TGCAGTGCTCAGGGGGGGACAGCCTACTCCTACGAGCAGTACTTC.

The chain links TRBV7-8 to TRBJ2-3; 12 bases line up with TRBD2. CDR1 is SGHVS and CDR2 is FQNEAQ in the germline V gene. J lost 2 bases, V lost 5 bases, and 8 bases had no gene match. This CDR3 is 17 amino acids long. The CDR3: CASSPRLAGEITDTQYF. The CDR3, as DNA: TGTGCCAGCAGCCCGAGACTAGCGGGGGAGATCACAGATACGCAGTATTTT.

As concerns this clonotype: This may stem from a read error, because a much larger clone lies one nucleotide away. The gene calls are TRBV7-6 and TRBJ2-7; D might be TRBD2 (6 bases). The CDR3 spans 15 residues. V gave up 0 bases and J gave up 2 bases, with 11 bases separating them. CDR1 SGHVS and CDR2 FNYEAQ come from the germline V gene. In nucleotides, the CDR3 is TGTGCCAGCAGCTTAGCCAACGGGGGAGCCTACGAGCAGTACTTC. Amino acid sequence: CASSLANGGAYEQYF.

The chain couples TRBV7-2 to TRBJ2-7; D might be TRBD1 (5 bases). Trimming removed 5 bases at V and 3 bases at J, with 14 bases between. Germline assignment: CDR1 SGHTA and CDR2 FQGNSA. The CDR3 is made up of 14 amino acids. The CDR3 protein is CASSPRTQIYEQYF. The CDR3 DNA reads TGTGCCAGCAGCCCAAGGACACAAATCTACGAGCAGTACTTC.

The chain carries TRBV7-9 and TRBJ1-1; D unclear. Germline loops: CDR1 SEHNR, CDR2 FQNEAQ (reference sequence). Trimming took off 6 bases at V and 2 bases at J, with 4 bases between the two ends. The CDR3 has 11 amino acids. CDR3 DNA sequence: TGTGCCAGCAGGCCTAACACTGAAGCTTTCTTT. This encodes CASRPNTEAFF. Complete variable domain (other parts from reference TRBV7-9 and TRBJ1-1): DTGVSQNPRHKITKRGQNVTFRCDPISEHNRLYWYRQTLGQGPEFLTYFQNEAQLEKSRLLSDRFSAERPKGSFSTLEIQRTEQGDSAMYLCASRPNTEAFFGQGTRLTVV.

This clonotype was seen only a few times. The chain uses TRBV7-9 and TRBJ1-5; D gene unclear. The V and J ends lost 2 bases and 4 bases respectively, with 12 bases between them. This CDR3 has 15 amino acids. The germline CDR1 and CDR2 sequences are SEHNR and FQNEAQ (reference sequence). CDR3 sequence: CASSLSAGSNQPQHF. DNA for the CDR3: TGTGCCAGCAGCTTATCAGCCGGGTCGAATCAGCCCCAGCATTTT.

On this clonotype: A read error may account for a junction end that differs from germline. The gene calls are TRBV6-2 or TRBV6-3 and TRBJ2-3; weak D call: TRBD2 (6 bases). CDR3 length: 15 amino acids. CDR1 and CDR2 from the germline V gene are MNHEY and SVGEGT. The CDR3 DNA is TGTGCCAGCAGCCAGCAGACTAGTGGAACAGATATGCAGTATTTT. Protein product: CASSQQTSGTDMQYF.

The chain couples TRBV27 to TRBJ2-7, with 7 nucleotides matching TRBD2. V dropped 6 bases and J dropped 2; count of bases not matched to a gene: 10. Germline CDR1 reads MNHEY; CDR2 reads SMNVEV (reference sequence). CDR3 length: 15 amino acids. The chain's CDR3 is CASRLTSLETYEQYF. In nucleotides, the CDR3 is TGTGCCAGCAGGCTGACTAGCCTAGAAACCTACGAGCAGTACTTC.

This clonotype was recorded a few times. V and J are TRBV3-1 and TRBJ2-1; D uncertain. Trimming stripped 1 base from V and 6 bases from J, with 7 bases between. The CDR3 loop spans 13 amino acids. Per the germline V gene, CDR1 is LGHDT and CDR2 is YNNKEL (reference sequence). CDR3 bases: TGTGCCAGCAGCCAAGCGCTAAGCAATGAGCAGTTCTTC. It yields the protein CASSQALSNEQFF.

The sample holds a few counts of this clonotype. V is TRBV5-1 and J is TRBJ2-1; D is possibly TRBD1 (6 bases). The CDR3 is made up of 15 amino acids. Trimming took off 0 bases at V and 5 bases at J, with 12 bases between the two ends. Germline lookup yields CDR1 SGHRS and CDR2 YFSETQ. The CDR3 loop is CASSLVIDRHNEQFF. CDR3 nucleotides: TGCGCCAGCAGCTTGGTGATTGACAGGCACAATGAGCAGTTCTTC. Complete variable domain (other parts from reference TRBV5-1 and TRBJ2-1): KAGVTQTPRYLIKTRGQQVTLSCSPISGHRSVSWYQQTPGQGLQFLFEYFSETQRNKGNFPGRFSGRQFSNSRSEMNVSTLELGDSALYLCASSLVIDRHNEQFFGPGTRLTVL.